This entry concerns a single TCR beta chain. What it recognizes is unknown. The entry originates in a study of CD8 T cells in Susac syndrome. Reverse transcription used about 0.45 to 1 ug RNA and random hexamers. The CDR3 of TCR beta was amplified by immunoSEQ multiplex PCR across 54 Vbeta and 13 Jbeta. Using its own MiXCR run on the immunoSEQ multiplex PCR reads, TCRdb lists one record per CDR3 protein. This sample yields around 200,000 distinct CDR3 sequences, of which around 95% are seen a single time; approximately 0.1% belongs to the top ten. This CDR3 has 15 residues. Trimming cost V 1 base and J 4 bases; bases outside gene matches: 6. The V gene's germline CDR1 is LNHNV and CDR2 YYDKDF (reference sequence). Study-wide results and caveats: Regarding the TCR sequencing and HLA analysis, the study admitted that a relatively small number of individuals were involved.

The sample was CD4+ T cells from PBMCs. The receptor was derived from a human donor with Susac syndrome. The chain carries TRBV15 and TRBJ1-1, with TRBD1 matching 7 bases. The CDR3 DNA reads TGTGCCACCAGCAGAGGCGGGACAGTAGTCACTGAAGCTTTCTTT. Protein product: CATSRGGTVVTEAFF.